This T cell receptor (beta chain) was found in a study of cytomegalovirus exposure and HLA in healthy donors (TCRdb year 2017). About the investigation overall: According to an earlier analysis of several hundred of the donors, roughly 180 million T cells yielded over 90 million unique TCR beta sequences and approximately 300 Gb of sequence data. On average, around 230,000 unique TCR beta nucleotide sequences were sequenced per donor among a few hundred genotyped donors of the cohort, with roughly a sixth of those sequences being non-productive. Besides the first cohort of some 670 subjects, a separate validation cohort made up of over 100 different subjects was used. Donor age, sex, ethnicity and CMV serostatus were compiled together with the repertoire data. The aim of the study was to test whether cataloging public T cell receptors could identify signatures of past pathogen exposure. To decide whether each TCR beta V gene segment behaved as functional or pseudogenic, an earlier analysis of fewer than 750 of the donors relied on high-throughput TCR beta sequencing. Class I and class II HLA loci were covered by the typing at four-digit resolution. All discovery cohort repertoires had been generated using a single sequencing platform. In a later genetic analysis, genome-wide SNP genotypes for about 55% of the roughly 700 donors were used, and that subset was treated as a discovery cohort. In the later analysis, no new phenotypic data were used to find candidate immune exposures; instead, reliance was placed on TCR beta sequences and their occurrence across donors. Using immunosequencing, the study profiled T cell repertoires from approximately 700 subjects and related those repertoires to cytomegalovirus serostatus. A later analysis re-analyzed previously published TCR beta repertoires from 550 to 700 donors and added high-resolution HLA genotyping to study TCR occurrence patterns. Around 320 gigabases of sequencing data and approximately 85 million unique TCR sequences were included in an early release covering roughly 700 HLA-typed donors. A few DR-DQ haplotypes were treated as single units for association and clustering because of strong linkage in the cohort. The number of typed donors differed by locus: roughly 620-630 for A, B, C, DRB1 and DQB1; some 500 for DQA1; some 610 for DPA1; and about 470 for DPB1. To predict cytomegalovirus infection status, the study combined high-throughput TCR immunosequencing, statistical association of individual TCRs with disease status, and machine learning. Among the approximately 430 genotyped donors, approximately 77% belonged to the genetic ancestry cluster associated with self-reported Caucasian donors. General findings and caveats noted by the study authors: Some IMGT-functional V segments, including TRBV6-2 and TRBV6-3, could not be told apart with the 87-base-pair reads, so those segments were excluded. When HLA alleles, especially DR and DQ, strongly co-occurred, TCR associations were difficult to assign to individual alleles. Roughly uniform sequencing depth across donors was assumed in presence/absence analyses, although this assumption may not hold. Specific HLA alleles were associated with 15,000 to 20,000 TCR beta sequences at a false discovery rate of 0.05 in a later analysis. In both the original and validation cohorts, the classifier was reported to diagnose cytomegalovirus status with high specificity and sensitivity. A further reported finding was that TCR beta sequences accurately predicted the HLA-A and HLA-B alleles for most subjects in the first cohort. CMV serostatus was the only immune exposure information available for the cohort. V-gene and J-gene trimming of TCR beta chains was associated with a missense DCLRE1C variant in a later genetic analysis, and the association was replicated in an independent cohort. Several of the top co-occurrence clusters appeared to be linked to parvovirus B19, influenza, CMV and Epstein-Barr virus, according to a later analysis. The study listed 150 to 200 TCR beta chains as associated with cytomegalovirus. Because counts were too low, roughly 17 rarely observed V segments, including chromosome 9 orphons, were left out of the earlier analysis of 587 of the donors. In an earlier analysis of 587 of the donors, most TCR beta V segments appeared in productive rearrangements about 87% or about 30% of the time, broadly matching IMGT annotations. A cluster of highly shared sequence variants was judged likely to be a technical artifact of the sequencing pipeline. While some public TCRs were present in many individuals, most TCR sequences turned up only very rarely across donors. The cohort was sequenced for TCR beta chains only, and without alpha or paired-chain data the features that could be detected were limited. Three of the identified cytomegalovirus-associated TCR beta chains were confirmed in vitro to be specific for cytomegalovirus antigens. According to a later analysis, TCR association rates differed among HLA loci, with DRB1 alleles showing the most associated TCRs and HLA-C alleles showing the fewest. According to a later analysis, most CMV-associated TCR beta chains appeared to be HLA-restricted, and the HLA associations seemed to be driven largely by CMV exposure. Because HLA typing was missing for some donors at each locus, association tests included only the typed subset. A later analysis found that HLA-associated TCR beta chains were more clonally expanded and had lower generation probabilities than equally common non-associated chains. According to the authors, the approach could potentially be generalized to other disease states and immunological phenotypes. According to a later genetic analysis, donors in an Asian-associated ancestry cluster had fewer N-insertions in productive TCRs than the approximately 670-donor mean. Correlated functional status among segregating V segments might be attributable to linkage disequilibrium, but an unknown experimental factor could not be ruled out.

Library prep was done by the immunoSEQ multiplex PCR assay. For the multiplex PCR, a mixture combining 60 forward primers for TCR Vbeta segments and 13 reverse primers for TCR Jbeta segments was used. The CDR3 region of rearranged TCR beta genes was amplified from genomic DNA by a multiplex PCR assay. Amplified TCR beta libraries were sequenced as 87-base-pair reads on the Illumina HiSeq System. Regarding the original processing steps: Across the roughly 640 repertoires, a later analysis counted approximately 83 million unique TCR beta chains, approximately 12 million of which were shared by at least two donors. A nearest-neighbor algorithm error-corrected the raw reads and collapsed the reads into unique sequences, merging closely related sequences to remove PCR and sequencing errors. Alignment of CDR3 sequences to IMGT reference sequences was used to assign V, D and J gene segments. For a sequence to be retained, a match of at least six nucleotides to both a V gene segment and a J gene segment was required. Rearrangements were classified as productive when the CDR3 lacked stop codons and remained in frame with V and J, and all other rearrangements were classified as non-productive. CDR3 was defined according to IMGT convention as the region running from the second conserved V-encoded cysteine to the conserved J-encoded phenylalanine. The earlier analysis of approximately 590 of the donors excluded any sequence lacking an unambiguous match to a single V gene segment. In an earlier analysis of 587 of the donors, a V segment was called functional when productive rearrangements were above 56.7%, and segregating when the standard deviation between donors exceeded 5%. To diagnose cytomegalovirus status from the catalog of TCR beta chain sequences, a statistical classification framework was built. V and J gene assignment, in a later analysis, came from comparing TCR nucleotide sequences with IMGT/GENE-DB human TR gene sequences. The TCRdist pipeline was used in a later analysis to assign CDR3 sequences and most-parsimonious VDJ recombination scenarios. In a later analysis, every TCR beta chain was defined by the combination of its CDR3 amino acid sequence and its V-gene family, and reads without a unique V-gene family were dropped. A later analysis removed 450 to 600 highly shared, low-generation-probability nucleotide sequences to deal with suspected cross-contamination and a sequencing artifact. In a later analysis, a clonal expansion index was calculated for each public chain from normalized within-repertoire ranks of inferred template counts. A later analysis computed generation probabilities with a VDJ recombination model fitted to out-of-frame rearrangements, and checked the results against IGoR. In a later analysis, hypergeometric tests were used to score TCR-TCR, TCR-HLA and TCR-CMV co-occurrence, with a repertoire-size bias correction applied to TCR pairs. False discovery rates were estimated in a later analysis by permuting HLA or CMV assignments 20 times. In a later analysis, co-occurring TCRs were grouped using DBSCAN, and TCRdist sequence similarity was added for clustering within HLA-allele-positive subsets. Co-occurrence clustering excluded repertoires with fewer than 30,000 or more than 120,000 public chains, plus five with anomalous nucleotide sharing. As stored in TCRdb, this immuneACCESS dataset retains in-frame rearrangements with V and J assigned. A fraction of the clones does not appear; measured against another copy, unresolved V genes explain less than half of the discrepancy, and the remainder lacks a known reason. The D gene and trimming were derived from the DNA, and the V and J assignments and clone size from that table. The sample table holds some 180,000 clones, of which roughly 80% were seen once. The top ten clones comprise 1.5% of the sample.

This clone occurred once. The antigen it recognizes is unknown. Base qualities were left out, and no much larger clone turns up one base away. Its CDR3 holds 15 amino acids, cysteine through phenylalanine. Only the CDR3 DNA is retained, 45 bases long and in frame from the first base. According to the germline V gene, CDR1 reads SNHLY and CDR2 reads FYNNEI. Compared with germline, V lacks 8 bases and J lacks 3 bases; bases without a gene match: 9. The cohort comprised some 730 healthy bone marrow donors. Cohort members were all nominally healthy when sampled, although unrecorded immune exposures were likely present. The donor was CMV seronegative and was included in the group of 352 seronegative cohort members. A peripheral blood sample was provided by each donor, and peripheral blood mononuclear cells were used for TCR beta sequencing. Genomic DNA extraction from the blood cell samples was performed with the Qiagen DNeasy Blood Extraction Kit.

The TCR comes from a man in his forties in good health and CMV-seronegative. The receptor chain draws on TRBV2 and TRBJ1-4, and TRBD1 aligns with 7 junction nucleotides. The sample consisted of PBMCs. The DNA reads TGTGCCAGCGGGGCAGGGGGTCGAGCTAATGAAAAACTGTTTTTT. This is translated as CASGAGGRANEKLFF.